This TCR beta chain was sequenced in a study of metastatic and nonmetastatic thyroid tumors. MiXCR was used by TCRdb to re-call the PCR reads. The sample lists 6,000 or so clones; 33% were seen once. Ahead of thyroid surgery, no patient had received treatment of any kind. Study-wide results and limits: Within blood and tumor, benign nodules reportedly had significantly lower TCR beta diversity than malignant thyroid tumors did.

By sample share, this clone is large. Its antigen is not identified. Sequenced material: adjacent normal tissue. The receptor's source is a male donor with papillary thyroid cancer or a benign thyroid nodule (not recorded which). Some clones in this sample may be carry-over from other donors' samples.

The CDR3 DNA reads as TGTGCCAGCAGCTTAGGGACAGGGGGCTTTGGCTACACCTTC. The encoded protein is CASSLGTGGFGYTF. The rearrangement uses TRBV7-3 and TRBJ1-2; 12 bases fit TRBD1. The length of the CDR3 is 14 residues. CDR1 is SGHTA and CDR2 is FQGTGA in the germline V gene. V lost 2 bases, J lost 7 bases, and 2 bases stayed unmatched.